This TCR beta chain was obtained from a study of blood T cell repertoires in COVID-19. Whole-study context: Italy, Spain and the United States were the sources of the convalescent and acute COVID-19 samples. The analysed material was cDNA or gDNA that came from T cells, B-cell-depleted T cells, or PBMCs.

Per the study methods: Estimates of nucleated cell counts were drawn from the amplification of reference gene primers. The assay was immunoSEQ multiplex PCR, and TCRdb's table has in-frame clones only and misses some. V and J calls and clone size come straight from that table; D and trimming were deduced from the DNA. The top ten hold roughly a tenth of the sample, which has around 130,000 clones, about 80% seen once. The source is a human donor in a cohort sampled during active COVID-19. The sequenced material came from peripheral blood.

The CDR3 loop reads CATSRDLGVGGANVLTF. CDR3 nucleotide sequence: TGTGCCACCAGCAGAGATCTCGGGGTAGGTGGGGCCAACGTCCTGACTTTC. V usage is TRBV15 and J usage is TRBJ2-6; D might be TRBD2 (5 bases). Germline loops: CDR1 LNHNV, CDR2 YYDKDF (reference sequence). The CDR3 consists of 17 residues. V was clipped by 0 bases and J by 3 bases, with 12 bases between them.